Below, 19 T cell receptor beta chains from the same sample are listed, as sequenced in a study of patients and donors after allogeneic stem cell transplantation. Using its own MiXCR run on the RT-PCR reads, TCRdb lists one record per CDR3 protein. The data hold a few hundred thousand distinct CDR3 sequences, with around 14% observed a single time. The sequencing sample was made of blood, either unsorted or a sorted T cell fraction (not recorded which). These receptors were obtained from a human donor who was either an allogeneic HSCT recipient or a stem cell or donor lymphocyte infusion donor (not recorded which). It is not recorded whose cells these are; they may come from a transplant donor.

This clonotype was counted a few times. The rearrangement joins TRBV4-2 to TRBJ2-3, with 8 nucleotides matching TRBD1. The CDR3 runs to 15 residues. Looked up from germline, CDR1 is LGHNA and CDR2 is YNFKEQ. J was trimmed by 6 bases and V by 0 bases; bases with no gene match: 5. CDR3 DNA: TGTGCCAGCAGCCAAGAACGGACAGGGACGGATACGCAGTATTTT. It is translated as CASSQERTGTDTQYF.

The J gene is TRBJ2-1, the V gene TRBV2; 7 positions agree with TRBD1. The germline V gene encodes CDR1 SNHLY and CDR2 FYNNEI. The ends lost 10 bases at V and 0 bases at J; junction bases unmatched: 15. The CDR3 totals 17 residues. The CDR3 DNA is TGTGCCACCCAAAGGGGGCCGGGTATGAGCTCCTACAATGAGCAGTTCTTC. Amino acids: CATQRGPGMSSYNEQFF.

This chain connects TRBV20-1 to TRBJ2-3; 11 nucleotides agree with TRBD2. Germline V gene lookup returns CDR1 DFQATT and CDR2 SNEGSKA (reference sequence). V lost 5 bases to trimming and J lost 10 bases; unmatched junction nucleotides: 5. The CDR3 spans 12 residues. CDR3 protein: CSASSGLAAQYF. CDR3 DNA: TGCAGTGCTTCCTCGGGACTAGCGGCGCAGTATTTT.

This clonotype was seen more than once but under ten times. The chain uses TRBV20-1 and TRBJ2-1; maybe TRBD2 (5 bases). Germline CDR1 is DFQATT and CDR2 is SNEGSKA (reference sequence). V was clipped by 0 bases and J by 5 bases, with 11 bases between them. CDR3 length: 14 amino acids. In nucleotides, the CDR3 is TGCAGTGCTAGAGATCCGAGGGATAACAATGAGCAGTTCTTC. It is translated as CSARDPRDNNEQFF.

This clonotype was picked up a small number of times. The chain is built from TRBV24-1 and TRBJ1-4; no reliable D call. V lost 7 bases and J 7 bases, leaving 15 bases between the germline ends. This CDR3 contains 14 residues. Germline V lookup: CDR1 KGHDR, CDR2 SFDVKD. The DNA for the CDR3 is TGTGCCACCAGAACCGGGATTCACCTTGAAAAACTGTTTTTT. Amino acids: CATRTGIHLEKLFF.

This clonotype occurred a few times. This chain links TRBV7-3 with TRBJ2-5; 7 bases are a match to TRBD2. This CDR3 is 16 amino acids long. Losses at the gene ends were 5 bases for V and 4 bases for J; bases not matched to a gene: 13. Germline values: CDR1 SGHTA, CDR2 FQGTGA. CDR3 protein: CASSPGSWGGRETQYF. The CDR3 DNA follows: TGTGCCAGCAGCCCGGGGAGTTGGGGAGGGAGAGAGACCCAGTACTTC.

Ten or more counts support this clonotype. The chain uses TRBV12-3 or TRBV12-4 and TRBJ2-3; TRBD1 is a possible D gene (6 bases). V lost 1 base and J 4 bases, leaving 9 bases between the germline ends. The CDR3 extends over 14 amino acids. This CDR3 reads CASSLGGPPDTQYF. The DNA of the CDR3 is TGTGCCAGCAGTTTAGGGGGGCCGCCAGATACGCAGTATTTT.

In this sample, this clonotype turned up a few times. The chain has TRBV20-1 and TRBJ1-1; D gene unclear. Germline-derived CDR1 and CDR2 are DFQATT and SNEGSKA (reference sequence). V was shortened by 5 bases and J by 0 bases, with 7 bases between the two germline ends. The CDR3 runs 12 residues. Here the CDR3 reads CSAEALNTEAFF. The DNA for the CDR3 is TGCAGTGCTGAAGCTTTGAACACTGAAGCTTTCTTT.

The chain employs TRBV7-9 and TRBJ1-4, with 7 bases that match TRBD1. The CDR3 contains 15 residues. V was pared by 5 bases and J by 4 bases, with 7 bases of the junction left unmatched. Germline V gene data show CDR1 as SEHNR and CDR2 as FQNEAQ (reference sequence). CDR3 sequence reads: CASSTTQGINEKLFF. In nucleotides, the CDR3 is TGTGCCAGCAGCACCACACAGGGGATTAATGAAAAACTGTTTTTT. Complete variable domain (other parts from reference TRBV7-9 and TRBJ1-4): DTGVSQNPRHKITKRGQNVTFRCDPISEHNRLYWYRQTLGQGPEFLTYFQNEAQLEKSRLLSDRFSAERPKGSFSTLEIQRTEQGDSAMYLCASSTTQGINEKLFFGSGTQLSVL.

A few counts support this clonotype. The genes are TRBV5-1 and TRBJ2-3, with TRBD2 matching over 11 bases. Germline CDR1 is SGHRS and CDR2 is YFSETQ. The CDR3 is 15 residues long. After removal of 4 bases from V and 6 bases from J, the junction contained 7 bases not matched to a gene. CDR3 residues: CASSPTSGRMDTQYF. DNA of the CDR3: TGCGCCAGCAGCCCTACTAGCGGGAGAATGGATACGCAGTATTTT.

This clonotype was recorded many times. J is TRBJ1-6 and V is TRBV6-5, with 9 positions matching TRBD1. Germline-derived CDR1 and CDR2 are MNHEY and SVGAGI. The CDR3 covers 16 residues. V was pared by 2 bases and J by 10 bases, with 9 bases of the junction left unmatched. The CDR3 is CASSYPRTGVKSPLHF. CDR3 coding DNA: TGTGCCAGCAGTTACCCGAGGACAGGGGTCAAGTCACCCCTCCACTTT.

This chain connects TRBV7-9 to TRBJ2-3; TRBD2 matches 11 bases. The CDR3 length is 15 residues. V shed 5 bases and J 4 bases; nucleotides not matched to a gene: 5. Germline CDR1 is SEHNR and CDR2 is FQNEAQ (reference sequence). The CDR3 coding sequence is TGTGCCAGCAGCGCGGGGACTAGCGGAGCAGATACGCAGTATTTT. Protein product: CASSAGTSGADTQYF.

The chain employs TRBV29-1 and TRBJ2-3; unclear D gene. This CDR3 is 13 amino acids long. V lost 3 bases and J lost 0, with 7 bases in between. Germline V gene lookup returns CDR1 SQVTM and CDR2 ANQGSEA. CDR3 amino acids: CSVDIGSTDTQYF. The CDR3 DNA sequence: TGCAGCGTTGACATCGGGAGCACAGATACGCAGTATTTT.

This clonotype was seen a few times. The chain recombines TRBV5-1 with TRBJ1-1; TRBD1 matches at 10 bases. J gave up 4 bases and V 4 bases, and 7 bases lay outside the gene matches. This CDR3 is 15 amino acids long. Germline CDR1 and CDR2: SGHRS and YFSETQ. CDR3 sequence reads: CASSLDRGSPTEAFF. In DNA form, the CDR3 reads TGCGCCAGCAGCCTGGACAGGGGGTCCCCCACTGAAGCTTTCTTT. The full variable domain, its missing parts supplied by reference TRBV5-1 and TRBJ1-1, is KAGVTQTPRYLIKTRGQQVTLSCSPISGHRSVSWYQQTPGQGLQFLFEYFSETQRNKGNFPGRFSGRQFSNSRSEMNVSTLELGDSALYLCASSLDRGSPTEAFFGQGTRLTVV.

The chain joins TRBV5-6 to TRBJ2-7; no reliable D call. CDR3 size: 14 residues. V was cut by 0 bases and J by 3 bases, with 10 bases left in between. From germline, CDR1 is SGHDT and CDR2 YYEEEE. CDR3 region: CASSLGLDLYEQYF. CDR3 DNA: TGTGCCAGCAGCTTGGGGCTAGATCTCTACGAGCAGTACTTC.

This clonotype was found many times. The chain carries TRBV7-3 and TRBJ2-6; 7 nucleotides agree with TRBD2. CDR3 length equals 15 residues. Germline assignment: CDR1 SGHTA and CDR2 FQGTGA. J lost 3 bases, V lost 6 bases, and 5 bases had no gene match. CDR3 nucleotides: TGTGCCAGCAGTCATACGGGGGGTGGGGCCAACGTCCTGACTTTC. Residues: CASSHTGGGANVLTF.

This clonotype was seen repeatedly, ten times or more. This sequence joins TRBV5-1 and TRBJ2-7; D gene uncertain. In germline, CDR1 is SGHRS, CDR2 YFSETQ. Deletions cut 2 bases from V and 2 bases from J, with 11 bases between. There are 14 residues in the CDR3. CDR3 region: CASSLSDGPYEQYF. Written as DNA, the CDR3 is TGCGCCAGCAGCTTATCCGACGGGCCCTACGAGCAGTACTTC.

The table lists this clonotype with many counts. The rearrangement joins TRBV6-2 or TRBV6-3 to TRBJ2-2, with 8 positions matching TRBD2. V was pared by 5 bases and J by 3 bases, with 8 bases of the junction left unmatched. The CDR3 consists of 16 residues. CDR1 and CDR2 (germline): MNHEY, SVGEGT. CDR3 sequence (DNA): TGTGCCAGCAGTACGGGGGGGCCGTCTTACACCGGGGAGCTGTTTTTT. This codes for CASSTGGPSYTGELFF.

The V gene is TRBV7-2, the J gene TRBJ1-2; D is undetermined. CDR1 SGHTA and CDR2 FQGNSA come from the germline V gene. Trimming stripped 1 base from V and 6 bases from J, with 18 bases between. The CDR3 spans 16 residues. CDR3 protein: CASSLGPWVSYNGYTF. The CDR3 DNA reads TGTGCCAGCAGCTTAGGACCCTGGGTGAGCTACAATGGCTACACCTTC. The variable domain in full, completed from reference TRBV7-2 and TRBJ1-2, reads GAGVSQSPSNKVTEKGKDVELRCDPISGHTALYWYRQSLGQGLEFLIYFQGNSAPDKSGLPSDRFSAERTGGSVSTLTIQRTQQEDSAVYLCASSLGPWVSYNGYTFGSGTRLTVV.